These 25 T cell receptor beta chains share one sample of origin, sequenced in a study of blood T cell repertoires in COVID-19. Some clones are missing from TCRdb's copy, which holds only in-frame ones; the method was immunoSEQ multiplex PCR. The sample includes fewer than 400,000 clones, more than 85% of them seen just once. Material for sequencing was PBMCs or T cells enriched from blood (not recorded which). The receptors stem from a woman in her twenties or thirties who had recovered from COVID-19.

This chain uses TRBV7-3 with TRBJ2-1; 8 bases are shared with TRBD1. V dropped 3 bases and J dropped 4; count of bases not matched to a gene: 5. CDR1 is SGHTA, CDR2 FQGTGA, per germline. This CDR3 is built from 15 residues. The CDR3 here is CASSFDRGTYNEQFF. CDR3 DNA: TGTGCCAGCAGCTTCGACAGGGGAACTTACAATGAGCAGTTCTTC. Together with reference TRBV7-3 and TRBJ2-1, the CDR3 gives the full variable domain: GAGVSQTPSNKVTEKGKYVELRCDPISGHTALYWYRQSLGQGPEFLIYFQGTGAADDSGLPNDRFFAVRPEGSVSTLKIQRTERGDSAVYLCASSFDRGTYNEQFFGPGTRLTVL.

This chain connects TRBV7-9 to TRBJ1-1; a possible D gene is TRBD1 (6 bases). The CDR3 is 13 residues long. Germline V gives CDR1 SEHNR, CDR2 FQNEAQ (reference sequence). V gave up 4 bases and J gave up 10 bases, with 16 bases separating them. CDR3 DNA: TGTGCCAGCAGCTCCGGGGGGGCGTCCGGAGCTTTCTTT. This codes for CASSSGGASGAFF. The full variable domain, completed using reference TRBV7-9 and TRBJ1-1, is DTGVSQNPRHKITKRGQNVTFRCDPISEHNRLYWYRQTLGQGPEFLTYFQNEAQLEKSRLLSDRFSAERPKGSFSTLEIQRTEQGDSAMYLCASSSGGASGAFFGQGTRLTVV.

Concerning this clone: The sample contains more than one DNA sequence encoding this CDR3. Written as DNA, the CDR3 is TGTGCCAGTAGTATAGGACAGGGGCCCTATGGCTACACCTTC. It specifies CASSIGQGPYGYTF. This sequence joins TRBV19 and TRBJ1-2; 8 bases fit TRBD1. V lost 1 base to trimming and J lost 4 bases; unmatched junction nucleotides: 2. Germline V lookup: CDR1 LNHDA, CDR2 SQIVND (reference sequence). CDR3 length: 14 residues.

The genes are TRBV28 and TRBJ2-2; no clear D gene. The CDR3 loop spans 14 amino acids. Germline CDR1 is MDHEN and CDR2 is SYDVKM. With 11 bases removed from V and 7 bases from J, the gap between germline ends came to 20 bases. This CDR3 reads CAHQVPGSGGELFF. DNA for the CDR3: TGTGCCCACCAGGTTCCCGGTTCCGGCGGGGAGCTGTTTTTT.

The rearrangement uses TRBV19 and TRBJ2-7; 13 nucleotides align to TRBD2. CDR3 length equals 16 residues. After removal of 4 bases from V and 5 bases from J, the junction contained 8 bases not matched to a gene. CDR1 and CDR2 (germline): LNHDA, SQIVND (reference sequence). The CDR3 sequence is CASSTTSGRPSNEQYF. In DNA, the CDR3 is TGTGCCAGTAGTACGACTAGCGGGAGGCCCTCGAACGAGCAGTACTTC. The full variable domain, its missing parts supplied by reference TRBV19 and TRBJ2-7, is DGGITQSPKYLFRKEGQNVTLSCEQNLNHDAMYWYRQDPGQGLRLIYYSQIVNDFQKGDIAEGYSVSREKKESFPLTVTSAQKNPTAFYLCASSTTSGRPSNEQYFGPGTRLTVT.

The chain uses TRBV14 and TRBJ2-1, with 15 bases aligning to TRBD2. V shed 5 bases, J shed 7 bases, and the junction held 0 bases outside the gene matches. This CDR3 is built from 14 residues. Germline V CDR1 and CDR2: SGHDN, FVKESK. The CDR3 DNA reads as TGTGCCAGCAGCGGACTAGCGGGAGGGAATGAGCAGTTCTTC. This sequence encodes CASSGLAGGNEQFF.

This chain connects TRBV27 to TRBJ1-4; D possibly corresponds to TRBD1 (5 bases). The CDR3 spans 13 residues. V was cut by 5 bases and J by 6 bases, with 10 bases left in between. Germline CDR1 MNHEY, CDR2 SMNVEV (reference sequence). This chain's CDR3 is CASSRGIHEKLFF. The CDR3 coding sequence is TGTGCCAGCAGTCGGGGGATCCATGAAAAACTGTTTTTT.

V gene TRBV4-3 combines with J gene TRBJ2-7; TRBD2 might be the D (5 bases). In germline, CDR1 is LGHNA, CDR2 YSLEER. The CDR3 is 16 amino acids. Trimming took 0 bases from V and 9 from J, leaving 21 bases between them. CDR3 bases: TGCGCCAGCAGCCAAGATCGACTAACCCCGACGTTCTGGCAGTACTTC. This sequence encodes CASSQDRLTPTFWQYF.

The chain links TRBV5-5 to TRBJ1-1; no clear D. Per germline, CDR1 SGHKS and CDR2 YYEKEE (reference sequence). The V end was cut by 4 bases, the J end by 0 bases, with 10 bases between. This CDR3 is 14 amino acids long. The CDR3 region is CASSLPPMNTEAFF. The CDR3 DNA reads TGTGCCAGCAGCCTACCCCCGATGAACACTGAAGCTTTCTTT.

The chain couples TRBV3-1 (or the pseudogene TRBV3-2) to TRBJ2-7, with D possibly being TRBD1 (6 bases). Germline V gene sequence: CDR1 LGHDT, CDR2 YNNKEL (reference sequence). Trimming removed 4 bases from V and 2 bases from J, with 15 bases in between. The CDR3 totals 15 residues. The CDR3 DNA follows: TGTGCCAGCAGCCCCCAGGGGCCATACCCCTACGAGCAGTACTTC. As protein: CASSPQGPYPYEQYF.

This clone was picked up one time. Compared with germline, one end of the junction differs, possibly owing to a read error. This chain uses TRBV7-7 with TRBJ2-1; 10 bases line up with TRBD2. Germline-derived CDR1 and CDR2 are SSHAT and FNYEAQ (reference sequence). This CDR3 contains 16 residues. The CDR3 reads CASSLSLAGESREQFF. In nucleotides, the CDR3 is TGTGCTAGCAGCTTATCCCTAGCGGGAGAGTCACGGGAGCAGTTCTTC.

Of note for this clone: Sequence at one end of the junction differs from germline and may be a read error. The chain employs TRBV7-7 and TRBJ2-3; D is ambiguous. The length of the CDR3 is 14 residues. Germline lookup yields CDR1 SSHAT and CDR2 FNYEAQ (reference sequence). The DNA of the CDR3 is TGTGCTAGCAGCTTAAGTGATGTAGCAGATACGCAGTATTTT. This gives the protein CASSLSDVADTQYF.

This clone was observed once. V and J are TRBV7-6 and TRBJ2-7; 9 positions agree with TRBD2. This CDR3 is 17 amino acids long. Germline V gene lookup returns CDR1 SGHVS and CDR2 FNYEAQ. The trim removed 5 bases at V and 3 bases at J, leaving 14 bases unmatched. For the CDR3, the DNA is TGTGCCAGCAGCCTAAACGCGCGGGGGGGGACCTTCTACGAGCAGTACTTC. Translation: CASSLNARGGTFYEQYF.

The V and J genes are TRBV7-9 and TRBJ1-4; the D is unclear. The CDR3 consists of 13 residues. V shed 5 bases and J shed 5 bases, with 9 bases lying between them. Germline V gene data show CDR1 as SEHNR and CDR2 as FQNEAQ (reference sequence). CDR3 DNA: TGTGCCAGCAGCCTGGTACTAAATGAAAAACTGTTTTTT. This translates into CASSLVLNEKLFF.

This chain links TRBV28 with TRBJ2-3; perhaps TRBD1 as D (6 bases). Germline V lookup: CDR1 MDHEN, CDR2 SYDVKM. The CDR3 runs 18 residues. Trimming pared 7 bases from V and 0 bases from J, leaving 23 bases between. The CDR3 DNA reads as TGTGCCAGCAATACTGCCGGGACACAGGGTTTTAGCACAGATACGCAGTATTTT. This gives the protein CASNTAGTQGFSTDTQYF.

V gene TRBV18 combines with J gene TRBJ1-2, with D maybe TRBD1 (6 bases). V lost 3 bases and J lost 4, with 15 bases in between. Looked up from germline, CDR1 is KGHSH and CDR2 is LQKENI. The CDR3 consists of 15 residues. CDR3 bases: TGTGCCAGCTCACCCGCTGGGGGGGCGGCCTATGGCTACACCTTC. It translates to CASSPAGGAAYGYTF.

The V call is TRBV5-4, the J call TRBJ2-4; D perhaps matches TRBD1 (5 bases). Per germline, CDR1 SGHNT and CDR2 YYREEE (reference sequence). V was clipped by 7 bases and J by 5 bases, with 7 bases between them. The CDR3 runs to 11 residues. The CDR3 spells CASGAQNIQYF. DNA for the CDR3: TGTGCCAGCGGGGCCCAAAACATTCAGTACTTC. Full variable domain (outside the CDR3, taken from reference TRBV5-4 and TRBJ2-4): ETGVTQSPTHLIKTRGQQVTLRCSSQSGHNTVSWYQQALGQGPQFIFQYYREEENGRGNFPPRFSGLQFPNYSSELNVNALELDDSALYLCASGAQNIQYFGAGTRLSVL.

This chain links TRBV15 with TRBJ2-7; 7 bases agree with TRBD2. The CDR3 sequence is 16 residues long. V dropped 3 bases and J dropped 5; count of bases not matched to a gene: 13. Germline V gene data show CDR1 as LNHNV and CDR2 as YYDKDF (reference sequence). In nucleotides, the CDR3 is TGTGCCACCAGCAGGCAAAAAATCGGGGGGTTGGACGAGCAGTACTTC. It specifies CATSRQKIGGLDEQYF.

The chain combines TRBV5-6 with TRBJ1-1; D is unresolved. Trimming took 0 bases from V and 6 from J, leaving 15 bases between them. Germline-derived CDR1 and CDR2 are SGHDT and YYEEEE. This CDR3 contains 15 residues. CDR3 in amino acids: CASSLVDGVTAEAFF. In DNA form, the CDR3 reads TGTGCCAGCAGCTTGGTAGACGGGGTAACGGCTGAAGCTTTCTTT.

This clone was seen a handful of times. The rearrangement joins TRBV11-3 to TRBJ2-7; D gene uncertain. Trimming took 5 bases from V and 0 from J, leaving 14 bases between them. The CDR3 sequence is 15 residues long. Germline V lookup: CDR1 SGHNT, CDR2 YENEEA. The CDR3 loop is CASSHTNVPSYEQYF. The CDR3 DNA follows: TGTGCCAGCAGCCACACCAACGTCCCCTCCTACGAGCAGTACTTC.

The chain carries TRBV5-1 and TRBJ1-3; 9 nucleotides match TRBD1. V shed 4 bases and J 1 base; nucleotides not matched to a gene: 6. CDR3 length: 16 residues. Per the germline V gene, CDR1 is SGHRS and CDR2 is YFSETQ. The CDR3 region has the DNA TGCGCCAGCAGCGTCTACGGGACAGGGTCTGGAAACACCATATATTTT. Protein product: CASSVYGTGSGNTIYF.

This clone has a single count. V and J are TRBV11-2 and TRBJ2-7, with unresolved D. The V gene's germline CDR1 is SGHAT and CDR2 FQNNGV. The germline V and J ends were trimmed by 3 bases and 4 bases, with 16 bases remaining between them. This CDR3 has 15 amino acids. The CDR3, as DNA: TGTGCCAGCAGCTTCCAGCCCCCCAGCGTTTACGAGCAGTACTTC. Protein: CASSFQPPSVYEQYF.

The chain recombines TRBV7-3 with TRBJ1-5, with a possible D match to TRBD1 (6 bases). The CDR3 length is 17 residues. The V gene's germline CDR1 is SGHTA and CDR2 FQGTGA. Between the trimmed V and J ends, which lost 5 bases and 0 bases, there was a span of 17 bases. The CDR3 DNA sequence: TGTGCCAGCAGCCCGTACCCGGGACACCATAGCAATCAGCCCCAGCATTTT. It yields the protein CASSPYPGHHSNQPQHF.

The chain couples TRBV4-1 to TRBJ1-4; TRBD1 is a possible D gene (5 bases). CDR1 and CDR2 (germline): MGHRA, YSYEKL. V lost 0 bases and J lost 6, with 14 bases in between. The CDR3 covers 16 residues. The CDR3 region has the DNA TGCGCCAGCAGCCAAGAGTACGGCCTCAGGGATGAAAAACTGTTTTTT. The encoded protein is CASSQEYGLRDEKLFF.

This chain joins TRBV6-5 and TRBJ1-1; a weak D match, TRBD1 (6 bases). From germline, CDR1 is MNHEY and CDR2 SVGAGI. The CDR3 totals 13 residues. Deletions cut 6 bases from V and 1 base from J, with 9 bases between. CDR3 sequence: CASSAQGNTEAFF. In nucleotides, the CDR3 is TGTGCCAGCAGCGCACAGGGGAACACTGAAGCTTTCTTT.